The source of this TCR beta chain is a study of T-cell reconstitution after alpha-beta-depleted transplantation in children (dated by TCRdb to about 2016). As for the study more broadly: Using TCR repertoire profiling, the study followed T-cell immune reconstitution in a quantitative way in children after TCRalphabeta/CD19-depleted allogeneic hematopoietic cell transplantation. Here is what the overall study found, with its caveats: Hyperexpanded clone frequencies declined over subsequent months; after one year, T-cell counts and TCRbeta diversity were mostly attributed to newly produced T cells. In some patients, high TCRbeta diversity at day 60 was attributed to recipient T cells and intrathymic progenitors that had survived conditioning. About two months after transplant, the apparently early recovery of alphabetaT-cell counts reportedly depended on just several hundred clones that had expanded rapidly and came from non-depleted graft cells.

Read against the paper, the sample's treatment or condition label means: allogeneic hematopoietic cell transplantation with graft depleted of TCRalphabeta T cells and CD19 B cells. Transplant recipients were children who received TCRalphabeta/CD19-depleted allogeneic hematopoietic cell grafts. The library was produced with PCR. The listed sequencing device is Illumina HiSeq 2500. To normalize quantification of the TCRbeta repertoire, the TCR libraries were built with molecular barcoding that relied on unique molecular identifiers. TCRdb applied fastp at Q25 and MiXCR to the public reads, then kept only in-frame beta chains. Here each entry gathers all rows of one CDR3 protein and keeps the most common genes and DNA. This sample is represented by fewer than 700,000 distinct CDR3 sequences; under 15% of them were singletons. About 2.2% of the sample rests with the top ten. The germline V gene provides CDR1 SGHAT and CDR2 FQNNGV. The junction carries 11 bases between V and J, which are trimmed by 1 base and 10 bases respectively. The CDR3 numbers 13 residues from cysteine through phenylalanine. Of all the DNA, just the CDR3 is kept, 39 bases in frame from base 1.

About this clonotype itself: Its recognized antigen is unknown. The record has no base qualities; no much larger clone is one base away.

The chain couples TRBV11-2 to TRBJ2-1; no confident D gene assignment can be made. This TCR came from a male patient aged 10 to 17 who had a stem cell transplant for acute myeloid leukemia, so the T cells may come from the graft donor. The sample was PBMCs, mostly from graft donor cells, taken 360 days after TCRalphabeta/CD19-depleted stem cell transplant. CDR3 protein: CASSLGVRWEQFF. The DNA sequence is given as TGTGCCAGCAGCTTAGGCGTTCGGTGGGAGCAGTTCTTC. The variable domain in full, with residues beyond the CDR3 obtained from the reference TRBV11-2 and TRBJ2-1 genes, is EAGVAQSPRYKIIEKRQSVAFWCNPISGHATLYWYQQILGQGPKLLIQFQNNGVVDDSQLPKDRFSAERLKGVDSTLKIQPAKLEDSAVYLCASSLGVRWEQFFGPGTRLTVL.